The next 5 T cell receptor beta chains were all read from a single sample in a study of CD8+CD57+ T cells in acquired aplastic anemia. Both TCR beta VDJ combination and CDR3 sequence profiling were carried out. Genomic DNA was the template for this profiling. In TCRdb, the reads were re-called with MiXCR into one record per CDR3 protein. Of some 240,000 distinct CDR3 sequences in the sample, 34% were seen once. Sequencing was performed on sorted CD4+, CD8+, or CD8+CD57+ T cells (not recorded which) from PBMCs. The receptors were sampled from a human donor in good health, serving as a control.

This clonotype has just a few counts. V usage is TRBV18 and J usage is TRBJ2-7; D is unresolved. CDR3 length equals 12 residues. Germline V CDR1 and CDR2: KGHSH, LQKENI. Trimming shortened V by 2 bases and J by 2 bases, and 4 bases separated the two germline ends. The CDR3 loop is CASSPDTYEQYF. Here the CDR3 DNA reads TGTGCCAGCTCACCAGACACCTACGAGCAGTACTTC.

The table lists this clonotype with many counts. The chain carries TRBV20-1 and TRBJ1-6; D is possibly TRBD1 (6 bases). V shed 6 bases and J shed 10 bases, with 22 bases lying between them. The CDR3 has 15 residues. Germline V CDR1 and CDR2: DFQATT, SNEGSKA (reference sequence). CDR3 protein: CSAGGLLGAGSPLHF. DNA of the CDR3: TGCAGTGCAGGGGGTCTTCTGGGGGCAGGGTCACCCCTCCACTTT.

This clonotype was observed many times. The gene calls are TRBV5-5 and TRBJ1-1; D unclear. V dropped 4 bases and J dropped 6 bases, with 13 bases sitting between them. Germline V CDR1 and CDR2: SGHKS, YYEKEE (reference sequence). The CDR3 is made up of 13 amino acids. DNA for the CDR3: TGTGCCAGCAGCCCCACGGTTAGATCTGAAGCTTTCTTT. It specifies CASSPTVRSEAFF. The variable domain in full, with the rest retrieved from reference TRBV5-5 and TRBJ1-1, is DAGVTQSPTHLIKTRGQQVTLRCSPISGHKSVSWYQQVLGQGPQFIFQYYEKEERGRGNFPDRFSARQFPNYSSELNVNALLLGDSALYLCASSPTVRSEAFFGQGTRLTVV.

The chain recombines TRBV11-2 with TRBJ2-1; TRBD2 agrees at 7 bases. Trimming at V came to 2 bases and at J to 3 bases, leaving 4 bases not matched to a gene. This CDR3 contains 15 residues. Germline V lookup: CDR1 SGHAT, CDR2 FQNNGV. In DNA form, the CDR3 reads TGTGCCAGCAGCTTAACTAGCGCAAACTACAATGAGCAGTTCTTC. This translates into CASSLTSANYNEQFF.

This clonotype was seen only once. With a much larger clone just one base away, this may be a read error. V is TRBV25-1 and J is TRBJ2-3, with D unclear. The V end was cut by 1 base, the J end by 5 bases, with 16 bases between. Germline values: CDR1 MGHDK, CDR2 SYGVNS. The CDR3 consists of 16 residues. The CDR3 DNA is TGTGCCAGCAGTGAATCCCCAGGACGGGTTGGAGATACGCAGTATTTT. Protein: CASSESPGRVGDTQYF.